These T cell receptor beta chains were read from a single sample in a study of T cell responses to AZD1222 COVID-19 vaccine. TCRdb's copy holds only in-frame clones and misses some; the assay was immunoSEQ multiplex PCR. The sample lists tens of thousands of clones; 75% to 90% were seen once. Sequences were derived from peripheral blood, sampled on day 0 of AZD1222 vaccination. These receptors all stem from an adult in good health. Each CDR3 is given with its conserved first and last residue. The D gene is left open where the match is weak. The size field is filled for only some rows; it gives once, few, many or a size class.

D gene	V gene	clone size	J gene	CDR3 length	CDR3 DNA	CDR3 protein
TRBD2	TRBV2	.	TRBJ2-3	15	TGTGCCAGCAAGAAGCGGGAGGGTACCACAGATACGCAGTATTTT	CASKKREGTTDTQYF
TRBD2	TRBV10-3	.	TRBJ2-5	15	TGTGCCATCAGGGGGACTAGCGGGGGACAAGAGACCCAGTACTTC	CAIRGTSGGQETQYF
.	TRBV3-1/TRBV3-2	.	TRBJ2-1	15	TGTGCCAGCAGCCAAGGGGGCACGGCCAACAATGAGCAGTTCTTC	CASSQGGTANNEQFF
TRBD1	TRBV29-1	.	TRBJ1-1	13	TGCAGCGTCACGGGACAGACCGGCACTGAAGCTTTCTTT	CSVTGQTGTEAFF
TRBD2	TRBV6-2/TRBV6-3	.	TRBJ2-7	14	TGTGCCAGCAGCCGAGCGGGAGGGCCGGTCGAGCAGTACTTC	CASSRAGGPVEQYF
.	TRBV6-1	.	TRBJ2-2	14	TGTGCCAGCAGTGAAGCCGGGGGACCCGGGGAGCTGTTTTTT	CASSEAGGPGELFF
TRBD2	TRBV24-1	.	TRBJ2-2	18	TGTGCCACCAGTGATTTGCAAGGGCTAGCGGGAGGCACCGGGGAGCTGTTTTTT	CATSDLQGLAGGTGELFF
TRBD1	TRBV12-3/TRBV12-4	once	TRBJ2-2	13	TGTGCCCGCCGGGACAGACTCACCGGGGAGCTGTTTTTT	CARRDRLTGELFF
.	TRBV27	.	TRBJ2-5	14	TGTGCCAGCAGTTTTGGTGCTAGGTCGGGGACCCAGTACTTC	CASSFGARSGTQYF
TRBD1	TRBV2	.	TRBJ1-4	13	TGTGCCAGCAGGGGACAGTTTAATGAAAAACTGTTTTTT	CASRGQFNEKLFF
.	TRBV11-3	.	TRBJ1-4	15	TGTGCCAGCAGCTTAGATAGCCAGCCTAATGAAAAACTGTTTTTT	CASSLDSQPNEKLFF
TRBD1	TRBV2	.	TRBJ1-4	15	TGTGCCAGCACTAAGGACAGGGGAACTAATGAAAAACTGTTTTTT	CASTKDRGTNEKLFF
TRBD2	TRBV6-2/TRBV6-3	.	TRBJ2-7	15	TGTGCCAGCAGTGAGTTTACGGGAGGATTCTACGAGCAGTACTTC	CASSEFTGGFYEQYF
.	TRBV5-1	.	TRBJ1-4	13	TGCGCCAGCAGACCCGCCAGTAATGAAAAACTGTTTTTT	CASRPASNEKLFF
TRBD1	TRBV18	.	TRBJ2-7	14	TGTGCCAGCTCACCCGGGACAGGGATATACGAGCAGTACTTC	CASSPGTGIYEQYF
TRBD2	TRBV29-1	.	TRBJ2-3	15	TGCAGCGTTCGACAGACTAGCGGGCTTACAGATACGCAGTATTTT	CSVRQTSGLTDTQYF
.	TRBV2	.	TRBJ2-3	15	TGTGCCAGCAGTGAACGCAGCGGGCGACCAGATACGCAGTATTTT	CASSERSGRPDTQYF
TRBD1	TRBV5-1	.	TRBJ1-1	13	TGCGCCAGCAGCGCGGACAGGGACCTTGAAGCTTTCTTT	CASSADRDLEAFF
TRBD1	TRBV7-9	few	TRBJ1-5	15	TGTGCCAGCACAGGGGGCCTTGGGGACAATCAGCCCCAGCATTTT	CASTGGLGDNQPQHF
TRBD2	TRBV5-4	.	TRBJ2-3	16	TGTGCCAGCAGCTTGGGACTAGCGGGAAATCGGGATACGCAGTATTTT	CASSLGLAGNRDTQYF
.	TRBV5-6	.	TRBJ2-5	17	TGTGCCAGCAGCGCGTACACTAGATCCGGGCCCCAAGAGACCCAGTACTTC	CASSAYTRSGPQETQYF
.	TRBV18	.	TRBJ2-7	13	TGTGCCAGCTCAGGCAGCGGCTCCTACGAGCAGTACTTC	CASSGSGSYEQYF
.	TRBV11-3	medium-sized	TRBJ1-5	12	TGTGCCAGCAGCTCTGGAAGTCAGCCCCAGCATTTT	CASSSGSQPQHF
TRBD1	TRBV7-3	.	TRBJ2-2	16	TGTGCCAGCAGCTCACTCCGGGACAGTAACACCGGGGAGCTGTTTTTT	CASSSLRDSNTGELFF
TRBD2	TRBV24-1	.	TRBJ2-5	15	TGTGCCACCAGTGAGGGAACTAGCGGACAAGAGACCCAGTACTTC	CATSEGTSGQETQYF
TRBD2	TRBV28	.	TRBJ2-1	14	TGTGCCAGCAGTTCCCCGTCGGGAAGCGGGGCTCAGTTCTTC	CASSSPSGSGAQFF
TRBD1	TRBV5-4	.	TRBJ1-2	15	TGTGCCAGCAGCAGAACCGGGACAGGGCTCTATGGCTACACCTTC	CASSRTGTGLYGYTF
.	TRBV28	.	TRBJ1-5	12	TGTGCCAGCCGGGACGGCAATCAGCCCCAGCATTTT	CASRDGNQPQHF
TRBD2	TRBV18	.	TRBJ2-5	17	TGTGCCAGCTCACCACCGGGACTAGCGGGAGGGCAAGAGACCCAGTACTTC	CASSPPGLAGGQETQYF
TRBD2	TRBV13	.	TRBJ2-2	17	TGTGCCAGCAGCTCCGGGACTAGCGGGAGTGGCACCGGGGAGCTGTTTTTT	CASSSGTSGSGTGELFF
.	TRBV5-1	.	TRBJ1-2	16	TGCGCCAGCAGCTTCGCTACAGGGCACGGTGGACGTGGCTACACCTTC	CASSFATGHGGRGYTF
.	TRBV5-4	.	TRBJ1-1	13	TGTGCCAGCAGCTTTCTCGGTAGCACTGAAGCTTTCTTT	CASSFLGSTEAFF
.	TRBV11-3	.	TRBJ1-4	16	TGTGCCAGCAGCTTTCGTGACGGGGGGGATGGTGAAAAACTGTTTTTT	CASSFRDGGDGEKLFF
TRBD2	TRBV28	once	TRBJ2-3	17	TGTGCCAGCAGTCTAGGACTAGCGGGGCGTAGCACAGATACGCAGTATTTT	CASSLGLAGRSTDTQYF
TRBD1	TRBV13	.	TRBJ1-3	17	TGTGCCAGCAGCCCCGGGACAGGGTTTTCATCTGGAAACACCATATATTTT	CASSPGTGFSSGNTIYF
.	TRBV6-5	once	TRBJ2-2	11	TGTGCCAGCTGGGCGGGCGGGGAGCTGTTTTTT	CASWAGGELFF
.	TRBV4-1	.	TRBJ1-1	17	TGCGCCAGCAGCCAAGATGAGATTCTGGGGAGGTGGACTGAAGCTTTCTTT	CASSQDEILGRWTEAFF
.	TRBV21-1	.	TRBJ1-2	18	TGTGCCAGCAGCAAAAGCGGGGGAGTACAGCCTAGGACCTATGGCTACACCTTC	CASSKSGGVQPRTYGYTF
.	TRBV4-1	.	TRBJ1-1	11	TGCGCCAGCAGGGGGGGGCCTGAAGCTTTCTTT	CASRGGPEAFF
TRBD2	TRBV24-1	.	TRBJ2-1	13	TGTGCCACCGGCGGGGTGGGACTAGGCAGGCAGTTCTTC	CATGGVGLGRQFF
.	TRBV3-1/TRBV3-2	.	TRBJ2-1	16	TGTGCCAGCAGCCAAGATGGTGAAAGGTTCTACAATGAGCAGTTCTTC	CASSQDGERFYNEQFF
.	TRBV27	.	TRBJ2-3	14	TGTGCCAGCAGTCAACGGGAGAGCACAGATACGCAGTATTTT	CASSQRESTDTQYF
TRBD1	TRBV11-1	.	TRBJ1-1	15	TGTGCCAGCAGCTTATTGACAGGGCAGAACACTGAAGCTTTCTTT	CASSLLTGQNTEAFF
TRBD2	TRBV6-5	.	TRBJ2-1	15	TGTGCCAGCGCCTGGGGTCTAGCGGACTACAATGAGCAGTTCTTC	CASAWGLADYNEQFF
TRBD2	TRBV10-1	.	TRBJ2-1	14	TGCGCCAGCAGTCCAGCGGGATGGGACAATGAGCAGTTCTTC	CASSPAGWDNEQFF
TRBD2	TRBV4-3	.	TRBJ2-7	16	TGCGCCAGCAGCCAGAACTTAGCGGGAGCTCTGGGGGAGCAGTACTTC	CASSQNLAGALGEQYF
.	TRBV5-6	.	TRBJ2-3	15	TGTGCCAGCAGCTTCTTGGCAGGGGTCACAGATACGCAGTATTTT	CASSFLAGVTDTQYF
.	TRBV6-5	.	TRBJ1-2	14	TGTGCCAGCACGGGGTCGCCTACTAACTATGGCTACACCTTC	CASTGSPTNYGYTF
TRBD2	TRBV5-1	.	TRBJ2-7	15	TGCGCCAGCAGCGCGGGACTAGCGGGAGTTTCCGAGCAGTACTTC	CASSAGLAGVSEQYF
.	TRBV9	.	TRBJ1-4	13	TGTGCCAGCAGCGCTCGAAGTTGGGAAAAACTGTTTTTT	CASSARSWEKLFF
TRBD2	TRBV4-2	.	TRBJ2-2	16	TGTGCCAGCAGCCAGAATAGCGGGAGTGCCACCGGGGAGCTGTTTTTT	CASSQNSGSATGELFF
TRBD1	TRBV7-9	once	TRBJ1-1	16	TGTGCCAGCAGCCCAGGGGGAGGCAGGGGATCCACTGAAGCTTTCTTT	CASSPGGGRGSTEAFF
.	TRBV5-4	.	TRBJ1-1	13	TGTGCCAGCAGCCAGGGGTGGGACACTGAAGCTTTCTTT	CASSQGWDTEAFF